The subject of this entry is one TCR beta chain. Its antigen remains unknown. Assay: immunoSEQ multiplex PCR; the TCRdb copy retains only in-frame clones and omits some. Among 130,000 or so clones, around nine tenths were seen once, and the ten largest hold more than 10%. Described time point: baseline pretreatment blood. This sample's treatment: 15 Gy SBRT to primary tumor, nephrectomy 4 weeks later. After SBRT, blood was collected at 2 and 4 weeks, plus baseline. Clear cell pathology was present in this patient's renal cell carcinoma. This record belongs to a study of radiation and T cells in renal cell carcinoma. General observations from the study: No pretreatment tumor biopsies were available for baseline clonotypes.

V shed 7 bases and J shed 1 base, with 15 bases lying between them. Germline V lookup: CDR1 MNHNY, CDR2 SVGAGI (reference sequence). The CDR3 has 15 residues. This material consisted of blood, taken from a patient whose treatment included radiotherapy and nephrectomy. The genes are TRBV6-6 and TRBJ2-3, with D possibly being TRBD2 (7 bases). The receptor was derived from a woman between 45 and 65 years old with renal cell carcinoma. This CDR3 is CASNPREGGTDTQYF. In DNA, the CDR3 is TGTGCCAGCAACCCCAGGGAGGGGGGCACAGATACGCAGTATTTT.